What follows are 9 T cell receptor beta chains derived from one specimen sequenced in a study of tumor and adjacent non-tumor tissue in lung cancer. RNA was extracted from bulk tissue without any cell sorting. The library came from three nested PCR rounds adapted from ARM-PCR protocols. TCRdb analysed the multiplex PCR reads with MiXCR anew, one entry per CDR3 protein. This sample has 100,000 to 120,000 distinct CDR3 sequences, with 84% found just once. Sequencing input: lung tumor tissue. The receptors were sampled from a man aged 65 to 79 with non-small cell lung cancer.

This chain links TRBV2 with TRBJ1-5; 10 bases fit TRBD1. J gave up 3 bases and V 7 bases, and 6 bases lay outside the gene matches. The germline CDR1 and CDR2 sequences are SNHLY and FYNNEI. There are 15 residues in the CDR3. This CDR3 reads CASKRGTGANQPQHF. CDR3 sequence (DNA): TGTGCCAGCAAGAGGGGGACAGGGGCCAATCAGCCCCAGCATTTT.

Points on this clonotype: At one end the junction does not follow the germline gene, possibly because of a read error. V gene TRBV11-1 combines with J gene TRBJ2-5; D not certain. Germline V CDR1 and CDR2: SGHAT, FQDESV (reference sequence). There are 13 residues in the CDR3. CDR3 amino acids: CASASWVSETQYF. In DNA form, the CDR3 reads TGTGCCAGTGCGTCATGGGTTTCCGAGACTCAGTACTTC.

With regard to this clonotype: The germline gene is not matched at one end of the junction; a read error may be the cause. This chain joins TRBV6-1 and TRBJ1-2, with TRBD1 as a possible D gene (5 bases). The CDR3 contains 13 residues. Germline CDR1 and CDR2: MNHNS and SASEGT. CDR3 in DNA: TGTGTCAGCAGTGAAGCCAGGGTGTTTGGCTACACCTTC. Protein: CVSSEARVFGYTF.

This clonotype was seen ten or more times. The genes are TRBV30 and TRBJ1-1; D is possibly TRBD1 (6 bases). Between the trimmed V and J ends, which lost 3 bases and 3 bases, there was a span of 11 bases. The CDR3 runs to 13 residues. The V gene's germline CDR1 is GTSNPN and CDR2 SVGIG (reference sequence). The CDR3: CAWSQDSYTEAFF. In nucleotides, the CDR3 is TGTGCCTGGAGCCAGGACAGTTACACTGAAGCTTTCTTT.

V is TRBV9 and J is TRBJ2-1; possible D gene TRBD1, 6 bases. CDR1 SGDLS and CDR2 YYNGEE come from the germline V gene. V shed 0 bases and J shed 0 bases, with 7 bases lying between them. There are 15 residues in the CDR3. The CDR3 sequence is CASSVEDSSYNEQFF. The CDR3 DNA is TGTGCCAGCAGCGTAGAGGACAGCTCCTACAATGAGCAGTTCTTC.

About this clonotype itself: One junction end does not reproduce the germline sequence, and a read error may be involved. The chain uses TRBV6-6 and TRBJ1-2; weak D call: TRBD1 (5 bases). From germline, CDR1 is MNHNY and CDR2 SVGAGI (reference sequence). This CDR3 comprises 15 residues. The CDR3 coding sequence is TGTGCTAGCAGAGGGGAGGGTTTTGCCGACTATGGCTACACCTTC. This translates into CASRGEGFADYGYTF.

The chain recombines TRBV29-1 with TRBJ2-2; no clear D. This CDR3 has 14 amino acids. V gave up 7 bases and J gave up 8 bases, with 20 bases separating them. The V gene's germline CDR1 is SQVTM and CDR2 ANQGSEA. The CDR3 DNA is TGCAGCGCTGACGTAACGGTGGGCACTGGGGAGCTGTTTTTT. It codes for CSADVTVGTGELFF.

This chain uses TRBV6-2 or TRBV6-3 with TRBJ2-1; 8 bases line up with TRBD2. J gave up 6 bases and V 10 bases, and 14 bases lay outside the gene matches. CDR3 length: 15 amino acids. The germline CDR1 and CDR2 sequences are MNHEY and SVGEGT. The CDR3 nucleotides read TGTGCCACTAGTCCGGGACTAGGCAAAACCAATGAGCAGTTCTTC. This sequence encodes CATSPGLGKTNEQFF.

Worth noting for this clonotype: The junction does not match germline at one end; this may be a read error. The chain has TRBV10-3 and TRBJ2-1; either TRBD1 or TRBD2 may fit D (5 bases each). Germline-derived CDR1 and CDR2 are ENHRY and SYGVKD. The CDR3 length is 15 residues. The DNA for the CDR3 is TGTGGCATCAGTCAGAAGGGGAGCTCCTTCAATGAGCAGCTCTTC. Translating it yields CGISQKGSSFNEQLF.